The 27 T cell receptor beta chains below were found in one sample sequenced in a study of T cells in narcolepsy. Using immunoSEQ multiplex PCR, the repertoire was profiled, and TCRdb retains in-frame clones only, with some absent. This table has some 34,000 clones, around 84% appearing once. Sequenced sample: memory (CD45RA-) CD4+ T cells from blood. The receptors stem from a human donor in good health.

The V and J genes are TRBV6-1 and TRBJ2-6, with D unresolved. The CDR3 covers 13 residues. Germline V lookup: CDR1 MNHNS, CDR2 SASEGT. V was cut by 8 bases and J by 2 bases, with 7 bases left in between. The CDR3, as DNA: TGTGCCAGCCACAGCCCTGGGGCCAACGTCCTGACTTTC. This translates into CASHSPGANVLTF.

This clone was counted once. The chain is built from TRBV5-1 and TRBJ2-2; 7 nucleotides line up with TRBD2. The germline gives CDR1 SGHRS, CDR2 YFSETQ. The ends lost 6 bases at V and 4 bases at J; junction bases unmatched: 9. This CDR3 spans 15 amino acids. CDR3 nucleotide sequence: TGCGCCAGCATGGACGGTGCGGGGGTCACCGGGGAGCTGTTTTTT. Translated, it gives CASMDGAGVTGELFF.

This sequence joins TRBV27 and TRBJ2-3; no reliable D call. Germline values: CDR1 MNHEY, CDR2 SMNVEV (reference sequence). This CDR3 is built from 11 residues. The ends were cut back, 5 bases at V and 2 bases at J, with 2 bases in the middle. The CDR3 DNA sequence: TGTGCCAGCAGTAACACAGATACGCAGTATTTT. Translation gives CASSNTDTQYF.

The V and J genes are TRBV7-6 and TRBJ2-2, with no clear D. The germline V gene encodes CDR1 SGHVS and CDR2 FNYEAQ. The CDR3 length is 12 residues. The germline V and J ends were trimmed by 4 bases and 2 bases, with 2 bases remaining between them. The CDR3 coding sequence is TGTGCCAGCAGCTCCAACACCGGGGAGCTGTTTTTT. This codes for CASSSNTGELFF.

As DNA, the CDR3 is TGTGCCAGCAGCGTAGTTGCGGGGCAAGGCGAGCAGTACTTC. Translating gives CASSVVAGQGEQYF. The chain recombines TRBV9 with TRBJ2-7, with D possibly matching TRBD2 (6 bases). Between the trimmed V and J ends, which lost 0 bases and 6 bases, there was a span of 13 bases. Germline CDR1 and CDR2: SGDLS and YYNGEE. This CDR3 has 14 residues.

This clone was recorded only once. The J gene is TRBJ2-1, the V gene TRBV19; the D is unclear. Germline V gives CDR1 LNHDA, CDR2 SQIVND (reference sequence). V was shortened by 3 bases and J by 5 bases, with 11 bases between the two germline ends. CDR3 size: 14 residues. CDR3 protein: CASSISPANNEQFF. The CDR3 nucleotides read TGTGCCAGTAGTATCTCTCCCGCTAACAATGAGCAGTTCTTC.

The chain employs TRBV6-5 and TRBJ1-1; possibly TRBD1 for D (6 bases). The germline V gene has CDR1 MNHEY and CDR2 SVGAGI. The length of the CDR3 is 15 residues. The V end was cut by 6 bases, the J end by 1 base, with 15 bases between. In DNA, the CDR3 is TGTGCCAGCAGCGGGAGGGGGGCAGGGAACACTGAAGCTTTCTTT. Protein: CASSGRGAGNTEAFF.

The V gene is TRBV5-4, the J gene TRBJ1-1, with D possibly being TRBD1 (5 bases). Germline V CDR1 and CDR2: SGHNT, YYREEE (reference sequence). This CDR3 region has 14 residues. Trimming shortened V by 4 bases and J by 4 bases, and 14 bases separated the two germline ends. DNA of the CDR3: TGTGCCAGCAGCCCCCGGATGGGGGGCACTGAAGCTTTCTTT. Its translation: CASSPRMGGTEAFF. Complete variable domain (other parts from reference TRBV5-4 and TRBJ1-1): ETGVTQSPTHLIKTRGQQVTLRCSSQSGHNTVSWYQQALGQGPQFIFQYYREEENGRGNFPPRFSGLQFPNYSSELNVNALELDDSALYLCASSPRMGGTEAFFGQGTRLTVV.

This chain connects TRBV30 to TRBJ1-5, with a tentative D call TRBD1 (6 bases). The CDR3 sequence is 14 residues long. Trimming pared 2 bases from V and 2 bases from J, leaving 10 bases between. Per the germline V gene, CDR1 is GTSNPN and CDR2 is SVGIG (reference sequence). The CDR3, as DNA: TGTGCCTGGAGTCTACCAGGGGGCAATCAGCCCCAGCATTTT. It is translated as CAWSLPGGNQPQHF.

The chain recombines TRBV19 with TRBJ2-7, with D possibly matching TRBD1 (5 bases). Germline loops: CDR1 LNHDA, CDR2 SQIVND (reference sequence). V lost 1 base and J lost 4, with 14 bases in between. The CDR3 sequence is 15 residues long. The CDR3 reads CASSIGAQGRYEQYF. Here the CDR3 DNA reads TGTGCCAGTAGTATAGGAGCGCAGGGTAGGTACGAGCAGTACTTC. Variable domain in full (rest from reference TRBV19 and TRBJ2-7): DGGITQSPKYLFRKEGQNVTLSCEQNLNHDAMYWYRQDPGQGLRLIYYSQIVNDFQKGDIAEGYSVSREKKESFPLTVTSAQKNPTAFYLCASSIGAQGRYEQYFGPGTRLTVT.

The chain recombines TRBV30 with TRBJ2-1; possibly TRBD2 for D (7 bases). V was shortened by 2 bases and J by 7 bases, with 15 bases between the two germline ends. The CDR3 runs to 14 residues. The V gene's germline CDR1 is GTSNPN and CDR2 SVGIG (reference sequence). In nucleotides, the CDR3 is TGTGCCTGGAGTCTGGGTGGGGGGGCAAATGAGCAGTTCTTC. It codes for CAWSLGGGANEQFF.

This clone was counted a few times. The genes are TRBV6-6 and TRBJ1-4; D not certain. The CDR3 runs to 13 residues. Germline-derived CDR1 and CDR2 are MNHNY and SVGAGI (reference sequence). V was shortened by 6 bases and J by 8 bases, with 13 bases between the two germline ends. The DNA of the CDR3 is TGTGCCAGCAGCAAGAACCGGGAGGAAAAACTGTTTTTT. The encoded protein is CASSKNREEKLFF.

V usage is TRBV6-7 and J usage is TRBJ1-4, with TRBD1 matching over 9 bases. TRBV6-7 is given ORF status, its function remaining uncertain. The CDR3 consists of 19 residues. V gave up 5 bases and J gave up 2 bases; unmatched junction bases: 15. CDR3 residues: CASSGARDRVVATNEKLFF. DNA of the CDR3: TGTGCCAGCAGTGGCGCCCGGGACAGGGTTGTAGCCACTAATGAAAAACTGTTTTTT.

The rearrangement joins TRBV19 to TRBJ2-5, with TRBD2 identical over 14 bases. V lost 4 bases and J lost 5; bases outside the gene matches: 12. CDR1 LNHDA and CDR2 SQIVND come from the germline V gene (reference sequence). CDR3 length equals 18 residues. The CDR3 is CASSNPSGLAGARETQYF. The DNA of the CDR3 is TGTGCCAGTAGTAACCCATCGGGACTAGCGGGAGCACGGGAGACCCAGTACTTC.

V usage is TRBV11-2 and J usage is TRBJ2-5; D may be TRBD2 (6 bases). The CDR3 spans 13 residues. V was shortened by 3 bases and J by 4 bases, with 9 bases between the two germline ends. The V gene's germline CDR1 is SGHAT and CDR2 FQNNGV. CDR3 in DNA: TGTGCCAGCAGCTTGGCCGGGGGAGAGACCCAGTACTTC. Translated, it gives CASSLAGGETQYF. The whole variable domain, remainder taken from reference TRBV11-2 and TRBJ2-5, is EAGVAQSPRYKIIEKRQSVAFWCNPISGHATLYWYQQILGQGPKLLIQFQNNGVVDDSQLPKDRFSAERLKGVDSTLKIQPAKLEDSAVYLCASSLAGGETQYFGPGTRLLVL.

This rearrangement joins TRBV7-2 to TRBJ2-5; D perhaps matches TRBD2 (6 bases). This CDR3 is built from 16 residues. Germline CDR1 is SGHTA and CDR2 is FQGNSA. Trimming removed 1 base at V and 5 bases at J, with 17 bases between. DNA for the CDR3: TGTGCCAGCAGCTTAGTTGGGACTCAAATTGGCGAGACCCAGTACTTC. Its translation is CASSLVGTQIGETQYF.

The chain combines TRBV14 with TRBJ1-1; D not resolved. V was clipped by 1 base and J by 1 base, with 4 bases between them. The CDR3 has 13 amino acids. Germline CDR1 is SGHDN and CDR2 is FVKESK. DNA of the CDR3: TGTGCCAGCAGCCAAGGGAGGAACACTGAAGCTTTCTTT. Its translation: CASSQGRNTEAFF.

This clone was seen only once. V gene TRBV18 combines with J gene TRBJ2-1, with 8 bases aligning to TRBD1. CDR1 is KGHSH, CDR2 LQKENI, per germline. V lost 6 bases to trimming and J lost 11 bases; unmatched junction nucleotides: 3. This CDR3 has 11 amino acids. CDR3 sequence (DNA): TGTGCCAGCTCCCCAGGGGGCCAGCAGTTCTTC. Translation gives CASSPGGQQFF.

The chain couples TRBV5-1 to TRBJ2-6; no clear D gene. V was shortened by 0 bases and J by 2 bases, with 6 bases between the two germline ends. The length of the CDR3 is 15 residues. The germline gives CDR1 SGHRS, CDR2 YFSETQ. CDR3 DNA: TGCGCCAGCAGCTTGGGGGAAGCTGGGGCCAACGTCCTGACTTTC. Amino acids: CASSLGEAGANVLTF.

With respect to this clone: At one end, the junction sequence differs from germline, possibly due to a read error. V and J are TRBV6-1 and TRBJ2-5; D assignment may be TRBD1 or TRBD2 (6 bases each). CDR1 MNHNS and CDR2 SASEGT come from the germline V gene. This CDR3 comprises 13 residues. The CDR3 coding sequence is TGTGCCAGCAGTGAAGGGGTAGGGGGGCGCCTTAACTTC. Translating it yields CASSEGVGGRLNF.

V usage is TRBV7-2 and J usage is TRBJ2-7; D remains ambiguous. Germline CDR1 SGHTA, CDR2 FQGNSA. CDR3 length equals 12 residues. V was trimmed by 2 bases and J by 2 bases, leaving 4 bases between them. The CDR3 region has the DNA TGTGCCAGCAGCTTATTTCCCTACGAGCAGTACTTC. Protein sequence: CASSLFPYEQYF.

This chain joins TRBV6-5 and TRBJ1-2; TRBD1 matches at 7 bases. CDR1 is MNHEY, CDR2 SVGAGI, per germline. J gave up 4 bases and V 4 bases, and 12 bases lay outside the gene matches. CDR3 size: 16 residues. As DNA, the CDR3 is TGTGCCAGCAGTTCTACCTCGACAGGGAAAATCTATGGCTACACCTTC. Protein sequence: CASSSTSTGKIYGYTF.

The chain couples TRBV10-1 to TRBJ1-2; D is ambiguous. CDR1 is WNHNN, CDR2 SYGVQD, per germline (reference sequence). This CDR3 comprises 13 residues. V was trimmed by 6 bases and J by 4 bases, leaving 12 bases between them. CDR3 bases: TGCGCCAGCAGCTCCGGGCCTTCCTATGGCTACACCTTC. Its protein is CASSSGPSYGYTF.

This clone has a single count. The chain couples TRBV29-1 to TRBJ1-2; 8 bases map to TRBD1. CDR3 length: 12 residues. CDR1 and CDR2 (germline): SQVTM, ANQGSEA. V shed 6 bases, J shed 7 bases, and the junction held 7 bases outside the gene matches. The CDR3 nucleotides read TGCAGCGTGGACAGGGAATTGGCTGGCTACACCTTC. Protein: CSVDRELAGYTF.

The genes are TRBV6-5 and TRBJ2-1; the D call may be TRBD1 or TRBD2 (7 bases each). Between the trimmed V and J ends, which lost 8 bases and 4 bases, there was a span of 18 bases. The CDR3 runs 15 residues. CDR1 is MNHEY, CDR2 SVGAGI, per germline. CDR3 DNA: TGTGCCAGCGCAAACGACAGGGAGGGTTACAATGAGCAGTTCTTC. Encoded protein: CASANDREGYNEQFF.

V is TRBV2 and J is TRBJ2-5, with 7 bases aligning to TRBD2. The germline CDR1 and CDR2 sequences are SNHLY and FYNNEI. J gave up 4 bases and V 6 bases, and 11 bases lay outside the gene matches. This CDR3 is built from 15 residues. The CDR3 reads CASRLAGERPETQYF. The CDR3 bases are TGTGCCAGCAGACTCGCGGGGGAACGCCCAGAGACCCAGTACTTC. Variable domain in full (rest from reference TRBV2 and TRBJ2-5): EPEVTQTPSHQVTQMGQEVILRCVPISNHLYFYWYRQILGQKVEFLVSFYNNEISEKSEIFDDQFSVERPDGSNFTLKIRSTKLEDSAMYFCASRLAGERPETQYFGPGTRLLVL.

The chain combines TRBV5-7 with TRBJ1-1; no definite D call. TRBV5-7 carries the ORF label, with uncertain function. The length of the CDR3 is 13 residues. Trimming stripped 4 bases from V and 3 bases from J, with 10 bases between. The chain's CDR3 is CASSPTRDTEAFF. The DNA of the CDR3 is TGTGCCAGCAGCCCGACTCGGGACACTGAAGCTTTCTTT.